The 4 T cell receptor beta chains listed next were all sequenced from one sample in a study of monozygotic twins with inflammatory bowel disease. No DNA is given; TCRdb re-called the 5' RACE reads and lists each CDR3 protein once. The sample features some 170,000 distinct CDR3 sequences, with about 7.4% in its top ten. The source material was blood. These TCRs come from a human donor with ulcerative colitis or Crohn's disease, or a healthy co-twin of an affected twin (not recorded which).

This chain links TRBV7-3 with TRBJ2-1. Germline CDR1 reads SGHTA; CDR2 reads FQGTGA. This CDR3 spans 11 amino acids. The CDR3 loop reads CASSYPEEQFF.

V and J are TRBV5-4 and TRBJ1-2; TCRdb returns TRBD1, unconfirmable since there is no DNA. Germline CDR1 is SGHNT and CDR2 is YYREEE (reference sequence). The CDR3 runs to 16 residues. The CDR3 is CASTPINTGVPGGYTF.

The chain recombines TRBV19 with TRBJ2-2; with no DNA, the TCRdb D assignment of TRBD1 cannot be verified. Germline V gives CDR1 LNHDA, CDR2 SQIVND (reference sequence). The CDR3 is 14 amino acids. The CDR3 loop is CASSLRGATGELFF.

The chain employs TRBV27 and TRBJ2-7; the D call of TRBD1 rests on TCRdb alone, since no DNA is present to check it. The CDR3 covers 15 residues. Germline V CDR1 and CDR2: MNHEY, SMNVEV (reference sequence). The CDR3 loop is CASSLKGGGTYEQYF.